This TCR beta chain derives from a study of early T cells in non-severe SARS-CoV-2 infection. Study-level background: Sequenced material consisted of bulk RNA (from unsorted whole blood), and chains were unpaired. Study-level points and caveats: Using VDJdb, the matching emphasized anti-spike CD8 responses while missing private and CD4 specificities.

Individual cDNA molecules carried attached unique molecular identifiers. Each CDR3 protein is one row after TCRdb ran MiXCR on the 5' RACE reads. Here the sample spans about 50,000 distinct CDR3 sequences, over 8% being singletons. Only a few counts were recorded for this clonotype. Its antigen is unidentified. This CDR3 comprises 14 residues. From germline, CDR1 is DFQATT and CDR2 SNEGSKA (reference sequence). The V and J ends lost 0 bases and 4 bases respectively, with 12 bases between them. The genes are TRBV20-1 and TRBJ1-1; possible D gene TRBD1, 5 bases. The sequence came from an adult who was a healthcare worker with PCR-confirmed SARS-CoV-2 infection or an uninfected control (not recorded which). This specimen was whole blood, taken at baseline. CDR3 sequence (DNA): TGCAGTGCTAGAGAGGCTCGGGGGGTCACTGAAGCTTTCTTT. It yields the protein CSAREARGVTEAFF.